This T cell receptor beta chain was sequenced for a study of STAT5B mutations in CD4+ large granular lymphocyte leukemia. Study results and caveats: Top patient clones used TRBV06 genes more often: 8/27 versus 2/35 in controls.

The method was immunoSEQ multiplex PCR; TCRdb's version includes in-frame clones alone and lacks a portion of them. Of 30,000 to 35,000 clones listed, around 85% are singletons. Remarks on this clone: The target antigen is unknown.

CDR3 length: 14 residues. The germline V and J ends were trimmed by 2 bases and 9 bases, with 14 bases remaining between them. In germline, CDR1 is SGHAT, CDR2 FQNNGV. Healthy controls were blood donor buffy coats. The V call is TRBV11-2, the J call TRBJ2-1, with D possibly being TRBD2 (6 bases). The TCR sequence derives from a human donor in good health. The sample was CD4+ T cells from blood buffy coats. CDR3 loop: CASSLHGSVREQFF. The CDR3 DNA reads as TGTGCCAGCAGCTTACACGGGAGCGTACGTGAGCAGTTCTTC.